One sample yielded the 2 T cell receptor beta chains listed below, sequenced in a study of long-term antiretroviral therapy in people with HIV. Run at survey level, the immunoSEQ assay was version v3.0. TCRdb keeps only in-frame clones here, not all; method: immunoSEQ multiplex PCR. This sample has about 25,000 clones, with just over 85% found just once. The material was unsorted PBMCs, obtained around 4.6 years after starting antiretroviral therapy. These receptors were obtained from a man aged 25 to 40 with HIV.

The rearrangement joins TRBV4-1 to TRBJ1-1; 8 bases fit TRBD1. CDR1 MGHRA and CDR2 YSYEKL come from the germline V gene. After removal of 1 base from V and 7 bases from J, the junction contained 2 bases not matched to a gene. The CDR3 is made up of 13 amino acids. The DNA for the CDR3 is TGCGCCAGCAGCCAAGGGGGACAGGTTGAAGCTTTCTTT. Its translation: CASSQGGQVEAFF.

The V gene is TRBV7-9, the J gene TRBJ2-1, with D perhaps TRBD1 (6 bases). Per the germline V gene, CDR1 is SEHNR and CDR2 is FQNEAQ (reference sequence). V lost 5 bases, J lost 4 bases, and 15 bases lay in between. The CDR3 extends over 15 amino acids. As DNA, the CDR3 is TGTGCCAGCAGCGTAACAGGGTTCCCTTACAATGAGCAGTTCTTC. It codes for CASSVTGFPYNEQFF. Full variable domain (rest looked up from reference TRBV7-9 and TRBJ2-1): DTGVSQNPRHKITKRGQNVTFRCDPISEHNRLYWYRQTLGQGPEFLTYFQNEAQLEKSRLLSDRFSAERPKGSFSTLEIQRTEQGDSAMYLCASSVTGFPYNEQFFGPGTRLTVL.